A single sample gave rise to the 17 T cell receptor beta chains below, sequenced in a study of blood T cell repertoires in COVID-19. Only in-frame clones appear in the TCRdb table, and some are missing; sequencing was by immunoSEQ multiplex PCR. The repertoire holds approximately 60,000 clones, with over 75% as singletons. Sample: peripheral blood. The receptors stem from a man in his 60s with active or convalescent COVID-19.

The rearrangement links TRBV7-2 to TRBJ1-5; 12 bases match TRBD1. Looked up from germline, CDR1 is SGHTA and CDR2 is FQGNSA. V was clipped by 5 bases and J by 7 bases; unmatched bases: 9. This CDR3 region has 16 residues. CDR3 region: CASSLGTGGIVQPQHF. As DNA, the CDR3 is TGTGCCAGCAGCCTAGGGACAGGGGGCATCGTACAGCCCCAGCATTTT.

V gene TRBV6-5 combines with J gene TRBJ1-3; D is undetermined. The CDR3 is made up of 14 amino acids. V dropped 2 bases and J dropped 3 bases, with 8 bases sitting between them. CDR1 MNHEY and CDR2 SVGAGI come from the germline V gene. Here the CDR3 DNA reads TGTGCCAGCAGTTACAGAGGGAATGGAAACACCATATATTTT. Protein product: CASSYRGNGNTIYF.

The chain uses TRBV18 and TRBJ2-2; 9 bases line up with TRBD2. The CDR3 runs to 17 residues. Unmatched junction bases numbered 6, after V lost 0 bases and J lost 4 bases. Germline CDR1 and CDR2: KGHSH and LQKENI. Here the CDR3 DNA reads TGTGCCAGCTCACCACCCGCTAGCGGGAAGGTCACCGGGGAGCTGTTTTTT. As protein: CASSPPASGKVTGELFF.

The CDR3 DNA is TGTACCAAGGGGGCGGCCTCCTACGAGCAGTACTTC. It specifies CTKGAASYEQYF. J is TRBJ2-7 and V is TRBV6-5; 7 bases match TRBD1. CDR3 length equals 12 residues. The germline gives CDR1 MNHEY, CDR2 SVGAGI.

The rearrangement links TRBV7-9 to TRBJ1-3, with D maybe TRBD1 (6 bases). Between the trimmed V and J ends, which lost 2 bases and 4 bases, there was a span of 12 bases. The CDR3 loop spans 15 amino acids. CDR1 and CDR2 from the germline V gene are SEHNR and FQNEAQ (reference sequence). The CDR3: CASSLRQGMGNTIYF. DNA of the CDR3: TGTGCCAGCAGCTTACGGCAGGGGATGGGAAACACCATATATTTT. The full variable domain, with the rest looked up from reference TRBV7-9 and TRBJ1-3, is DTGVSQNPRHKITKRGQNVTFRCDPISEHNRLYWYRQTLGQGPEFLTYFQNEAQLEKSRLLSDRFSAERPKGSFSTLEIQRTEQGDSAMYLCASSLRQGMGNTIYFGEGSWLTVV.

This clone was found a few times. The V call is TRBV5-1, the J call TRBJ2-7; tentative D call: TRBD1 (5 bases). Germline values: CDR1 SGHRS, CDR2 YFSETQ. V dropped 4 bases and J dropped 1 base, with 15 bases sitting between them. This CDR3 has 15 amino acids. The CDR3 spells CASSNRSVLSYEQYF. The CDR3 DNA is TGCGCCAGCAGCAACAGGTCGGTACTTTCCTACGAGCAGTACTTC.

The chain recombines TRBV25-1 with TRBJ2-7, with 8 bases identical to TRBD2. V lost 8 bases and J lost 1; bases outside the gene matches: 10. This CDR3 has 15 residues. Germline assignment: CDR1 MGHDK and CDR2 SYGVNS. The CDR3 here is CASLAQTSGSYEQYF. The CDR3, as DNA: TGTGCCAGCCTGGCCCAAACTAGCGGATCCTACGAGCAGTACTTC.

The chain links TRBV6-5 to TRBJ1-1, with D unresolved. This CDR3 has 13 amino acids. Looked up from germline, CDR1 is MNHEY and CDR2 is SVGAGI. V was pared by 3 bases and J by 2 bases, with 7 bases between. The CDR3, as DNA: TGTGCCAGCAGTTATGCGGTAAACACTGAAGCTTTCTTT. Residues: CASSYAVNTEAFF.

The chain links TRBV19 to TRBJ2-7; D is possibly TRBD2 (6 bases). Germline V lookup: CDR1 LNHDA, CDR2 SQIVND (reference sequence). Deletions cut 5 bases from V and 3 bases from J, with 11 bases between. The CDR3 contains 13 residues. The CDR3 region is CASSPRELYEQYF. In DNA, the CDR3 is TGTGCCAGTAGTCCCCGGGAGCTCTACGAGCAGTACTTC.

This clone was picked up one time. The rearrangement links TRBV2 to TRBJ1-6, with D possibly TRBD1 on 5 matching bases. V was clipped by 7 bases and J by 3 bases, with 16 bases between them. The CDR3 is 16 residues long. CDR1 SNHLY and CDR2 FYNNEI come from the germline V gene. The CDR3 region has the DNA TGTGCCAGCACCCCAAGGGCAGGGTTCTATAATTCACCCCTCCACTTT. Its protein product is CASTPRAGFYNSPLHF.

CDR3 DNA: TGTGCCAGCAGCTTAGGGGTTGGGGCGGCTAATGAAAAACTGTTTTTT. Encoded protein: CASSLGVGAANEKLFF. The chain is built from TRBV11-2 and TRBJ1-4; the D gene is possibly TRBD1 (5 bases). Germline V gene sequence: CDR1 SGHAT, CDR2 FQNNGV. The CDR3 spans 16 residues. Deletions cut 1 base from V and 3 bases from J, with 12 bases between.

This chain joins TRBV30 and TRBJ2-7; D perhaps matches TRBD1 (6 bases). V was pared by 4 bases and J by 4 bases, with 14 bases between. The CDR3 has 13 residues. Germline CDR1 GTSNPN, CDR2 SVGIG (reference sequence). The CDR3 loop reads CAWKTGGRYEQYF. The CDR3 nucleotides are TGTGCCTGGAAGACAGGAGGCCGGTACGAGCAGTACTTC.

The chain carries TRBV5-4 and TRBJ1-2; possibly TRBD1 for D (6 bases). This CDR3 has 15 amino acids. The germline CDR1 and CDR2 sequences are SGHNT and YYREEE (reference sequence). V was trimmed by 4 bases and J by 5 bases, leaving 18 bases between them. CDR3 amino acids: CASSPGGQRPYGYTF. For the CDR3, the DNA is TGTGCCAGCAGCCCTGGGGGCCAACGGCCGTATGGCTACACCTTC.

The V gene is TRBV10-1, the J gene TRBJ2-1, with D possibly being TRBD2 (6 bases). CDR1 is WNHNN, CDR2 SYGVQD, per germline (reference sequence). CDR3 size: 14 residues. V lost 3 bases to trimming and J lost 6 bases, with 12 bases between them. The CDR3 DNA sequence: TGCGCCAGCAGTGATTCGGGAGTGGCCAATGAGCAGTTCTTC. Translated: CASSDSGVANEQFF.

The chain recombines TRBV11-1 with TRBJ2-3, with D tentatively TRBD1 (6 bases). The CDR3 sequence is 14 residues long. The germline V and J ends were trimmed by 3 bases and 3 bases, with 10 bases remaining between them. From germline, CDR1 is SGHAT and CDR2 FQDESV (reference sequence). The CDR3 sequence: CASSFRGGTDTQYF. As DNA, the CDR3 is TGTGCCAGCAGCTTCAGGGGCGGGACAGATACGCAGTATTTT. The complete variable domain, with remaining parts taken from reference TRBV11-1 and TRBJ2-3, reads EAEVAQSPRYKITEKSQAVAFWCDPISGHATLYWYRQILGQGPELLVQFQDESVVDDSQLPKDRFSAERLKGVDSTLKIQPAELGDSAMYLCASSFRGGTDTQYFGPGTRLTVL.

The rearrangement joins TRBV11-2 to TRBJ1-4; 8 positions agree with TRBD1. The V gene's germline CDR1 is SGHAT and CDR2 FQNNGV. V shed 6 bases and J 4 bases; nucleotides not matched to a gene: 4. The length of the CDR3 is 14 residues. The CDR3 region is CASSKDRDNEKLFF. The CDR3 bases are TGTGCCAGCAGTAAGGACAGGGATAATGAAAAACTGTTTTTT. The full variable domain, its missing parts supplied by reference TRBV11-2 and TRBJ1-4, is EAGVAQSPRYKIIEKRQSVAFWCNPISGHATLYWYQQILGQGPKLLIQFQNNGVVDDSQLPKDRFSAERLKGVDSTLKIQPAKLEDSAVYLCASSKDRDNEKLFFGSGTQLSVL.

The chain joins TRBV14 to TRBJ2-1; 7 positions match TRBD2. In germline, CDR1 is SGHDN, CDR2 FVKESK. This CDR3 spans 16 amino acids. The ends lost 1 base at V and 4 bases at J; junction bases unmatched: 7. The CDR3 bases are TGTGCCAGCAGCCAAGGGGGGGGGAAATTTTACAATGAGCAGTTCTTC. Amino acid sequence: CASSQGGGKFYNEQFF. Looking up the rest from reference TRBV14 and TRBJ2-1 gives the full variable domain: EAGVTQFPSHSVIEKGQTVTLRCDPISGHDNLYWYRRVMGKEIKFLLHFVKESKQDESGMPNNRFLAERTGGTYSTLKVQPAELEDSGVYFCASSQGGGKFYNEQFFGPGTRLTVL.